Each of the 5 T cell receptor beta chains below was sequenced from the same sample in a study of blood T cell repertoires in COVID-19. Clones were sequenced by immunoSEQ multiplex PCR, and TCRdb holds only the in-frame ones, with some missing. Of 200,000 or so clones in the sample, under 85% were seen once. Specimen: peripheral blood. The receptors originated from a man aged 55 to 70 with active or convalescent COVID-19.

The chain has TRBV4-2 and TRBJ1-4; no firm D call. Germline V gene lookup returns CDR1 LGHNA and CDR2 YNFKEQ. The CDR3 runs 14 residues. V dropped 0 bases and J dropped 8 bases, with 10 bases sitting between them. CDR3 sequence (DNA): TGTGCCAGCAGCCAAGATCGGGGTGGCGAAAAACTGTTTTTT. The encoded protein is CASSQDRGGEKLFF.

This clone came up many times. The chain couples TRBV6-5 to TRBJ2-2; 10 positions match TRBD1. With V trimmed by 6 bases and J by 5 bases, 6 bases remained unmatched. CDR1 and CDR2 from the germline V gene are MNHEY and SVGAGI. CDR3 length: 15 residues. CDR3 sequence (DNA): TGTGCCAGCAGGATGGGGACAGGGGAAACCGGGGAGCTGTTTTTT. It yields the protein CASRMGTGETGELFF.

V is TRBV19 and J is TRBJ2-1, with D possibly being TRBD2 (5 bases). The germline V and J ends were trimmed by 2 bases and 6 bases, with 14 bases remaining between them. Germline lookup yields CDR1 LNHDA and CDR2 SQIVND (reference sequence). This CDR3 is built from 15 residues. The CDR3 nucleotides read TGTGCCAGTAGTATAAGGGAGTATCAAGGCAATGAGCAGTTCTTC. It is translated as CASSIREYQGNEQFF.

This clone was seen a few times. The chain has TRBV23-1 and TRBJ1-1, with TRBD1 as a possible D gene (6 bases). TRBV23-1 has ORF status, its function being uncertain. V lost 4 bases, J lost 1 base, and 19 bases lay in between. This CDR3 contains 17 residues. The chain's CDR3 is CASSLIRDNKRNTEAFF. The CDR3, as DNA: TGCGCCAGCAGTCTTATTCGGGACAACAAAAGGAACACTGAAGCTTTCTTT.

V and J are TRBV4-1 and TRBJ2-3; D perhaps matches TRBD1 (5 bases). The V gene's germline CDR1 is MGHRA and CDR2 YSYEKL. The length of the CDR3 is 13 residues. Trimming took off 1 base at V and 3 bases at J, with 5 bases between the two ends. The CDR3, as DNA: TGCGCCAGCAGCCAAGCAGGGACAGATACGCAGTATTTT. Protein product: CASSQAGTDTQYF.